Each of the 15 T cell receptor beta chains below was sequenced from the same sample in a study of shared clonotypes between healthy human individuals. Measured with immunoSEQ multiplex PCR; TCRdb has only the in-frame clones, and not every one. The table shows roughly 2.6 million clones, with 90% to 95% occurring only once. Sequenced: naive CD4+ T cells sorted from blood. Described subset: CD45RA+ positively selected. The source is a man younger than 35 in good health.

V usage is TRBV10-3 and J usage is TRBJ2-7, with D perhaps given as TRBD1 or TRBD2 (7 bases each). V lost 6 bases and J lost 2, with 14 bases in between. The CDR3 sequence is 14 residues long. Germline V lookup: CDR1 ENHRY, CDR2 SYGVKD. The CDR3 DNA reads TGTGCCATCAGGGGGGGGACAGATGCCTACGAGCAGTACTTC. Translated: CAIRGGTDAYEQYF.

The CDR3, as DNA: TGTGCCAGCAGCCCGGGGACTAGCGGGTACAATGAGCAGTTCTTC. Residues: CASSPGTSGYNEQFF. The chain links TRBV5-6 to TRBJ2-1; 12 bases line up with TRBD2. CDR3 length equals 15 residues. With 4 bases clipped from V and 4 bases from J, the junction kept 3 bases outside the gene matches. The germline V gene has CDR1 SGHDT and CDR2 YYEEEE.

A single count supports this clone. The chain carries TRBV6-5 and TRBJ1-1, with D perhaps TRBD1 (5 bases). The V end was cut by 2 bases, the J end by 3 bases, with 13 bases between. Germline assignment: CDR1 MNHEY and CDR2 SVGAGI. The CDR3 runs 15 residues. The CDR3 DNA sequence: TGTGCCAGCAGTTACCATTTTGGGGCAGACACTGAAGCTTTCTTT. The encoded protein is CASSYHFGADTEAFF.

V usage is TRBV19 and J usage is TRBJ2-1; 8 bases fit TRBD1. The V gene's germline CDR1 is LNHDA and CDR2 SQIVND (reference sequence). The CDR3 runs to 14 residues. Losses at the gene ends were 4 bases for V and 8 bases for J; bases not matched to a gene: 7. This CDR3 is CASSRTGTGYEQFF. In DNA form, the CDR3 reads TGTGCCAGTAGTAGGACCGGGACAGGCTATGAGCAGTTCTTC.

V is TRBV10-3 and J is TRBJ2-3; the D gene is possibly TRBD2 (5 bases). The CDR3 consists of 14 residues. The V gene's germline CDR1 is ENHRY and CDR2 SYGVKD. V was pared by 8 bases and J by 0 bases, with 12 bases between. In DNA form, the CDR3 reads TGTGCCATCGGAACCGGACTTAGCACAGATACGCAGTATTTT. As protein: CAIGTGLSTDTQYF.

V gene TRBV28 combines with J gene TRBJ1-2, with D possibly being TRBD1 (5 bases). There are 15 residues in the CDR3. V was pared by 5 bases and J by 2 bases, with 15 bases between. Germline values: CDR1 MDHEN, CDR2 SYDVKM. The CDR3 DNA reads TGTGCCAGCAGTACCCCGGGACCGATAAACTATGGCTACACCTTC. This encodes CASSTPGPINYGYTF.

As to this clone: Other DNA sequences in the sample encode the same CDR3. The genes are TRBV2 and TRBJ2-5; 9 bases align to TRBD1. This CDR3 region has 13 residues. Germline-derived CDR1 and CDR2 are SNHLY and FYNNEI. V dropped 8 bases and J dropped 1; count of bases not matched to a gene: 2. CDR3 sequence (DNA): TGTGCCAGCTCGGGACAGGGCCAAGAGACCCAGTACTTC. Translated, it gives CASSGQGQETQYF.

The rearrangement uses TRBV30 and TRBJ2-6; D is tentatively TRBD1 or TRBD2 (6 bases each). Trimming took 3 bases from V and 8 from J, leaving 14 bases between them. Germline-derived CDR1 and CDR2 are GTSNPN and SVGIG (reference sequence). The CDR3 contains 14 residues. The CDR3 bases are TGTGCCTGGAGGGTTTTGGGGGGCACCAACGTCCTGACTTTC. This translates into CAWRVLGGTNVLTF. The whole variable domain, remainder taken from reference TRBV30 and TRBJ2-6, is SQTIHQWPATLVQPVGSPLSLECTVEGTSNPNLYWYRQAAGRGLQLLFYSVGIGQISSEVPQNLSASRPQDRQFILSSKKLLLSDSGFYLCAWRVLGGTNVLTFGAGSRLTVL.

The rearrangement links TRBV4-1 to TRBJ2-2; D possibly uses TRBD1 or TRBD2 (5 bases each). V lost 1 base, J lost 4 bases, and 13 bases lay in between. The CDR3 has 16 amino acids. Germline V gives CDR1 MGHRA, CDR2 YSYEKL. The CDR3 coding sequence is TGCGCCAGCAGCCAAGGTCGGGGCGGTAGCACCGGGGAGCTGTTTTTT. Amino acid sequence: CASSQGRGGSTGELFF.

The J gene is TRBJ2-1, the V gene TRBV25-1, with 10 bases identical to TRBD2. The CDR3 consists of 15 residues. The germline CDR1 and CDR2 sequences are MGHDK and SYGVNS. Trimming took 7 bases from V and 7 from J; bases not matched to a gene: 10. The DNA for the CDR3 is TGTGCCAGCACCGGGACTAGCGCAGAAATTAATGAGCAGTTCTTC. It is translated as CASTGTSAEINEQFF.

In DNA form, the CDR3 reads TGTGCCAGCAGCCCCCTCGAGGGGGTATGGTCCCTGAACACTGAAGCTTTCTTT. This codes for CASSPLEGVWSLNTEAFF. V gene TRBV7-9 combines with J gene TRBJ1-1; tentative D call: TRBD1 (6 bases). The CDR3 is 18 amino acids. V gave up 5 bases and J gave up 0 bases, with 22 bases separating them. Germline V gene lookup returns CDR1 SEHNR and CDR2 FQNEAQ (reference sequence).

For the CDR3, the DNA is TGTGCCAGCAGCTTAGAGGCCCCGCTCCCACGGCAGTACTTC. Amino acid sequence: CASSLEAPLPRQYF. J is TRBJ2-7 and V is TRBV7-8; no firm D call. Germline V gives CDR1 SGHVS, CDR2 FQNEAQ. This CDR3 is 14 amino acids long. Trimming pared 1 base from V and 9 bases from J, leaving 16 bases between.

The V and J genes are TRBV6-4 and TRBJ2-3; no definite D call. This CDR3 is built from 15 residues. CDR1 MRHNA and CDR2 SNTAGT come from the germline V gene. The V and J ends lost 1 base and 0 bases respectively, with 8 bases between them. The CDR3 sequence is CASSDFPGSTDTQYF. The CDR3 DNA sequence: TGTGCCAGCAGTGACTTCCCAGGAAGCACAGATACGCAGTATTTT.

The CDR3 DNA follows: TGCAGTGCTAGAGTCCAAGCTGAAGCTTTCTTT. It codes for CSARVQAEAFF. V and J are TRBV20-1 and TRBJ1-1; D unresolved. The CDR3 runs 11 residues. Germline V CDR1 and CDR2: DFQATT, SNEGSKA (reference sequence). V gave up 1 base and J gave up 6 bases, with 6 bases separating them.

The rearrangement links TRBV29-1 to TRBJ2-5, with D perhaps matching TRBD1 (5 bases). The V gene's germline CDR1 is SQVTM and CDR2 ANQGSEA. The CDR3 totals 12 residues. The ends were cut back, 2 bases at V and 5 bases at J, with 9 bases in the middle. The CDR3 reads CSVERTSETQYF. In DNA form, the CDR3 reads TGCAGCGTTGAAAGGACAAGTGAGACCCAGTACTTC.